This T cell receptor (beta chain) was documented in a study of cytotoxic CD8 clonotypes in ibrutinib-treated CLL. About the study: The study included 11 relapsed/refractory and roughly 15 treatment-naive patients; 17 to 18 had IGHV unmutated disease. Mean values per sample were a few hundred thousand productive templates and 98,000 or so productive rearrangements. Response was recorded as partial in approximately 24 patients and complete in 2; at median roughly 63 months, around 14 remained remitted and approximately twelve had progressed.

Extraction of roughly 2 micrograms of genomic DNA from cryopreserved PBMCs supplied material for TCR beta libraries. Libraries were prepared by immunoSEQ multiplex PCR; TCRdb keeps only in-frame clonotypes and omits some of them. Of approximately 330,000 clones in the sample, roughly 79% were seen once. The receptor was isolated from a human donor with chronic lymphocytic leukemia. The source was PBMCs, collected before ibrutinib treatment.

The CDR3 DNA is TGTGCGGGACAGGGTCCAAACCCTACCTCTAACTATGGCTACACCTTC. Translating it yields CAGQGPNPTSNYGYTF. The chain uses TRBV30 and TRBJ1-2; 9 nucleotides line up with TRBD1. CDR1 and CDR2 (germline): GTSNPN, SVGIG (reference sequence). The CDR3 totals 16 residues.